This TCR beta chain was documented in a study of cytomegalovirus exposure and HLA in healthy donors. General observations from the study: In vitro experiments confirmed that three CMV-associated chains were specific for CMV antigens.

With respect to this clone: No antigen is known for it.

Vbeta (60) and Jbeta (13) primers were used in the PCR. Only in-frame clones appear in the TCRdb table, and some are missing; sequencing was by immunoSEQ multiplex PCR. The sample has some 120,000 clones, about 80% seen once. This CDR3 is 15 amino acids long. The junction had 10 bases not matched to a gene; V was cut back by 4 bases and J by 8 bases. Germline CDR1 is MNHNS and CDR2 is SASEGT. This receptor was identified in a woman aged 40 to 49 in good health and CMV-seropositive. Sequences were obtained from PBMCs. The V and J genes are TRBV6-1 and TRBJ1-4; 7 bases align to TRBD1. The CDR3 region has the DNA TGTGCCAGCAGTGGCAAGGACAGGATAGGGGAAAAACTGTTTTTT. It is translated as CASSGKDRIGEKLFF.